This T cell receptor (beta chain) was obtained from a study of T cell repertoires in cytomegalovirus infection (dated by TCRdb to about 2019). Study-wide context: Alongside well-studied HLA-B-restricted epitopes, the peptide stimulations were aimed at recently identified HLA-C-restricted CMV epitopes, whose presentation resists viral immunomodulation. Donor HLA type was relevant to the analysis, as public TCR beta signatures indicated carriage of CMV infection together with the matching HLA type. Findings and caveats that apply to the study as a whole: In the ex vivo response, HLA-C-restricted CMV-specific TCR beta clonotypes were dominant, and in two of eight donors the single most frequent clonotype came from this HLA-C-restricted group. Carriers of CMV infection plus the relevant HLA type were discriminated by the cumulative frequency of public TCR beta family members in the study cohort and in an independent approximately 350-donor cohort.

The treatment or condition label for this specimen denotes: in vitro stimulation with specific CMV peptide epitopes to enrich CMV-specific T cells. Inclusive of the bounding cysteine and phenylalanine, the CDR3 is 15 residues long. The retained sequence is limited to the CDR3, 45 bases, with the frame set at the first base. CDR1 and CDR2 are drawn from the germline V gene: SGHTA, FQGNSA. The junction carries 10 bases between V and J, which are trimmed by 1 base and 3 bases respectively. This clonotype has more than one count but fewer than ten. This clone's antigen is unknown. The sample holds no much larger clone one base away, and base qualities are not on file. Data came from an Illumina HiSeq 1500. The public sequencing data were trimmed at Q25 with fastp and processed into clonotypes with MiXCR by TCRdb, which kept only in-frame beta chains. Every entry covers one CDR3 protein and lists the most common genes and DNA from its rows. The sample table contains roughly 220,000 distinct CDR3 sequences; only one count was recorded for about 39% of them. 55% to 60% of the sample is taken by the ten largest.

Sequences were derived from CD8+ T cells from cultured PBMCs, sampled from culture after CMV antigen stimulation. This receptor was taken from a human donor in good health (CMV status not recorded). Some clones in this sample may be carry-over from other donors' samples. The chain links TRBV7-2 with TRBJ2-1; there is no confident call for the D gene. CDR3 sequence: CASSLGGLLYNEQFF. The nucleotides are TGTGCCAGCAGCTTAGGGGGTCTACTCTACAATGAGCAGTTCTTC. Beyond the CDR3, the reference TRBV7-2 and TRBJ2-1 genes provide the residues; the full variable domain reads: GAGVSQSPSNKVTEKGKDVELRCDPISGHTALYWYRQSLGQGLEFLIYFQGNSAPDKSGLPSDRFSAERTGGSVSTLTIQRTQQEDSAVYLCASSLGGLLYNEQFFGPGTRLTVL.